The rows below give T cell receptor beta chains drawn from one sample of a study of blood T cell repertoires in COVID-19. Using immunoSEQ multiplex PCR, the repertoire was profiled, and TCRdb retains in-frame clones only, with some absent. The sample yields about 260,000 clones, 88% seen once. The sequenced sample was peripheral blood. These receptors all stem from a man aged 55-75 years who had recovered from COVID-19. Both conserved end residues are part of each CDR3. A D gene is named only where the DNA matches it firmly. Clone size is not always given. Where it is, it says once, few, many or a class for expanded clones.

d_call,j_call,v_call,clone_size,cdr3_nt,cdr3_aa
NA,TRBJ1-4,TRBV4-1,NA,TGCGCCAGCAGCCACCTGGACACTGTCTCTAATGAAAAACTGTTTTTT,CASSHLDTVSNEKLFF
NA,TRBJ2-3,TRBV7-2,NA,TGTGCCAGCAGCTTAGCAGTTTCCCTCGGGTCAGATACGCAGTATTTT,CASSLAVSLGSDTQYF
NA,TRBJ1-1,TRBV11-2,NA,TGTGCCAGCAGCTCCGCCAGGAACACTGAAGCTTTCTTT,CASSSARNTEAFF
NA,TRBJ2-3,TRBV5-1,NA,TGCGCCAACAGACTAAACGATGGCACAGATACGCAGTATTTT,CANRLNDGTDTQYF
TRBD2,TRBJ2-5,TRBV12-3/TRBV12-4,once,TGTGCCAGCAGCCCAGGTCTAGCGGCGACCCAGTACTTC,CASSPGLAATQYF
TRBD2,TRBJ2-3,TRBV5-5,NA,TGTGCCAGCAGCCCCTCCGGGACTAGCGTGGAAAGTAACACAGATACGCAGTATTTT,CASSPSGTSVESNTDTQYF
TRBD1,TRBJ1-2,TRBV29-1,NA,TGCAGCGTTGACCCAAGGGGACAGGGTATAGGCTACACCTTC,CSVDPRGQGIGYTF
NA,TRBJ2-7,TRBV9,few,TGTGCCAGCAGCGCCATCGGAGGCAGAAGCGAGCAGTACTTC,CASSAIGGRSEQYF
NA,TRBJ2-7,TRBV5-6,NA,TGTGCCAGCAGCCTGGGGGCCTACTACGAGCAGTACTTC,CASSLGAYYEQYF
NA,TRBJ1-5,TRBV5-1,NA,TGCGCCAGCAGCTTGAGCGGGTTAGATAGCAATCAGCCCCAGCATTTT,CASSLSGLDSNQPQHF
TRBD2,TRBJ2-3,TRBV3-1/TRBV3-2,NA,TGTGCCAGCAGCCAAGGCCAGCGGGGGGCAGGGACAGATACGCAGTATTTT,CASSQGQRGAGTDTQYF
TRBD1,TRBJ1-4,TRBV24-1,NA,TGTGCCACCAGTGATGCCGACAGGGGCGGTGCGACTAATGAAAAACTGTTTTTT,CATSDADRGGATNEKLFF
NA,TRBJ2-3,TRBV2,NA,TGTGCCAGCAGACAGGCGGGGAATTCAGATACGCAGTATTTT,CASRQAGNSDTQYF
TRBD1,TRBJ1-5,TRBV7-8,NA,TGTGCCAGCAGCTCTATACAGGGGAAGAATCAGCCCCAGCATTTT,CASSSIQGKNQPQHF
TRBD2,TRBJ2-1,TRBV2,NA,TGTGCCAGCAGTGAAGCTAGCGGGGGGGCTATGTACAATGAGCAGTTCTTC,CASSEASGGAMYNEQFF
NA,TRBJ2-3,TRBV7-8,once,TGTGCCAGCAGCTTAGTAGCTAGCAAGGGCACAGATACGCAGTATTTT,CASSLVASKGTDTQYF
TRBD1,TRBJ1-4,TRBV5-8,NA,TGTGCCAGCAGCCACGGACAGGGTTGGACTAATGAAAAACTGTTTTTT,CASSHGQGWTNEKLFF
NA,TRBJ2-2,TRBV7-2,once,TGTGCCAGCAGCAGGAGGGGCGGAGGGAACACCGGGGAGCTGTTTTTT,CASSRRGGGNTGELFF
NA,TRBJ1-2,TRBV27,NA,TGTGCCAGCAGTTTACCCGTCTATGGCTACACCTTC,CASSLPVYGYTF
TRBD2,TRBJ2-7,TRBV10-3,NA,TGTGCCATCAGCGGCGGGGGGGCCTCCTACGAGCAGTACTTC,CAISGGGASYEQYF
NA,TRBJ1-1,TRBV6-6,NA,TGTGCCAGCAGTTCCGACAGGAACACTGAAGCTTTCTTT,CASSSDRNTEAFF
NA,TRBJ2-2,TRBV27,once,TGTGCCAGCAGTTTATTCCCGCCCCCGGACAGAACGAACACCGGGGAGCTGTTTTTT,CASSLFPPPDRTNTGELFF
TRBD1,TRBJ1-1,TRBV5-1,NA,TGCGCCAGCAGCGCCGGACAGGGGGCCATGAACACTGAAGCTTTCTTT,CASSAGQGAMNTEAFF
NA,TRBJ2-7,TRBV5-4,NA,TGTGCCAGCAGCAGAGCCGGGACAAACACCTACGAGCAGTACTTC,CASSRAGTNTYEQYF
TRBD1,TRBJ2-2,TRBV7-6,NA,TGTGCCAGCAGCTTGATACAGGGGAGCACCGGGGAGCTGTTTTTT,CASSLIQGSTGELFF
TRBD2,TRBJ2-1,TRBV27,few,TGTGCCAGCAGTTTAAAGGGACTAGCTTTCAACAATGAGCAGTTCTTC,CASSLKGLAFNNEQFF
TRBD2,TRBJ2-1,TRBV5-5,NA,TGTGCCAGCAGCCCGGGACTAGCGGATTACAATGAGCAGTTCTTC,CASSPGLADYNEQFF
TRBD1,TRBJ2-2,TRBV11-2,NA,TGTGCCAGCAGCCCGGGACAGGGGATGACCGGGGAGCTGTTTTTT,CASSPGQGMTGELFF
TRBD2,TRBJ2-5,TRBV11-2,NA,TGTGCCAGCAGCATATTAGCGGGGGGCCTGGGGGAGACCCAGTACTTC,CASSILAGGLGETQYF
NA,TRBJ2-1,TRBV19,NA,TGTGCCAGTAGTGTTACGAGTGAGCAGTTCTTC,CASSVTSEQFF
NA,TRBJ1-2,TRBV6-5,once,TGTGCCAGCAGTTACGCGGGCCGGTATGGCTACACCTTC,CASSYAGRYGYTF
TRBD2,TRBJ2-3,TRBV5-1,NA,TGCGCCACCTCGCCATCGGGGGGAGATACGCAGTATTTT,CATSPSGGDTQYF
NA,TRBJ2-7,TRBV10-1,NA,TGCGCCAGCTCTTCAGGGAAGTCCTACGAGCAGTACTTC,CASSSGKSYEQYF
NA,TRBJ2-7,TRBV5-1,NA,TGCGCCAGCAGCCCGGGCAGGGGCAGACCCTACGAGCAGTACTTC,CASSPGRGRPYEQYF
NA,TRBJ2-5,TRBV4-1,NA,TGCGCCAGCAGCCAGATCAAGCGGGAGACCCAGTACTTC,CASSQIKRETQYF
TRBD2,TRBJ2-5,TRBV5-6,NA,TGTGCCAGCAGCTTGAGACTAGCGGCCAGGTACCAAGAGACCCAGTACTTC,CASSLRLAARYQETQYF
NA,TRBJ2-3,TRBV9,NA,TGTGCCAGCAGCGTAAGCCTCACAGATACGCAGTATTTT,CASSVSLTDTQYF
TRBD2,TRBJ2-3,TRBV3-1/TRBV3-2,once,TGTGCCAGCGGTAGCGGGAGCACAGATACGCAGTATTTT,CASGSGSTDTQYF
NA,TRBJ1-6,TRBV6-1,NA,TGTGCCAGCAGTGAAGGGGCGGGAGCCCAGAATTCACCCCTCCACTTT,CASSEGAGAQNSPLHF
TRBD2,TRBJ2-1,TRBV6-5,NA,TGTGCCACCTCCCCGGGGACTAGCGGGCTTGATGAGCAGTTCTTC,CATSPGTSGLDEQFF
TRBD1,TRBJ2-7,TRBV11-2,NA,TGTGCCAGCAGCTCCGACAGGGATTCTCAGTACTTC,CASSSDRDSQYF
TRBD1,TRBJ2-1,TRBV5-1,NA,TGCGCCAGCAGCTATGGACAGGGAAGTGAGCAGTTCTTC,CASSYGQGSEQFF
NA,TRBJ1-4,TRBV11-2,NA,TGTGCCAGCAGCCGAGTAGGACAGTCCTCAACTAATGAAAAACTGTTTTTT,CASSRVGQSSTNEKLFF
NA,TRBJ1-6,TRBV25-1,NA,TGTGCCAGCGGAGGGTCCTCAAATTCACCCCTCCACTTT,CASGGSSNSPLHF
NA,TRBJ1-2,TRBV11-2,NA,TGTGCCAGCAGCTTAGTGGGGGGAGCCGGAGGGTATGGCTACACCTTC,CASSLVGGAGGYGYTF
TRBD2,TRBJ2-5,TRBV3-1/TRBV3-2,NA,TGTGCCAGCACCCCGCTGAGGCGGGGGGGCCTGGAGACCCAGTACTTC,CASTPLRRGGLETQYF
NA,TRBJ1-1,TRBV6-1,NA,TGTGCCAGCAGTGAACCCCAGGCTACGATCTTT,CASSEPQATIF
TRBD1,TRBJ2-1,TRBV5-1,NA,TGCGCCAGCAGCTTGCGCGGGACAGGGACGAATGAGCAGTTCTTC,CASSLRGTGTNEQFF